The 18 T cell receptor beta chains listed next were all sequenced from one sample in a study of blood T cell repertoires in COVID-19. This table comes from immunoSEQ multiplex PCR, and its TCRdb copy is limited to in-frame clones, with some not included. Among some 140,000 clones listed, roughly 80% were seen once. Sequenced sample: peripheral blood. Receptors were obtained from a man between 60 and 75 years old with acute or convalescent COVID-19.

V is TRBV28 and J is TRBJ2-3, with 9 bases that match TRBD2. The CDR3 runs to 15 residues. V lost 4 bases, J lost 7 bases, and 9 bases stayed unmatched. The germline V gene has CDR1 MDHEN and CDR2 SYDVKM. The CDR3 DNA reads TGTGCCAGCAGTTCGCCGGGACTAGCATTAAATACGCAGTATTTT. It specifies CASSSPGLALNTQYF.

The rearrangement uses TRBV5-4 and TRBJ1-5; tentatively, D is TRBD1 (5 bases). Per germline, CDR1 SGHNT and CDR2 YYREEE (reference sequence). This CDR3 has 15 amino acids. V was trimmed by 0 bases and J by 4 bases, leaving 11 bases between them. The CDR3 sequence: CASSLDGGGNQPQHF. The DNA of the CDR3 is TGTGCCAGCAGCTTGGATGGGGGAGGAAATCAGCCCCAGCATTTT. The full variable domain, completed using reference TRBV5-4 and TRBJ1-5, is ETGVTQSPTHLIKTRGQQVTLRCSSQSGHNTVSWYQQALGQGPQFIFQYYREEENGRGNFPPRFSGLQFPNYSSELNVNALELDDSALYLCASSLDGGGNQPQHFGDGTRLSIL.

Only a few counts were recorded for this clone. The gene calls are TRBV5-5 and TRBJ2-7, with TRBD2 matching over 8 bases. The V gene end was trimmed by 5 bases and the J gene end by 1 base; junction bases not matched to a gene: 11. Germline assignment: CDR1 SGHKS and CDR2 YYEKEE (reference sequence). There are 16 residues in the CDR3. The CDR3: CASSTRGSGVSYEQYF. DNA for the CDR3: TGTGCCAGCAGTACCCGGGGTAGCGGGGTTTCCTACGAGCAGTACTTC.

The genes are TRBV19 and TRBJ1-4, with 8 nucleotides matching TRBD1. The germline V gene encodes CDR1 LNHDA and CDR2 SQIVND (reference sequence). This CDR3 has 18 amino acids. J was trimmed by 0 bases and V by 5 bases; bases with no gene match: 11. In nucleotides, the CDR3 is TGTGCCAGTAGTGGTCAGGGGGCACTGGTTGCAACTAATGAAAAACTGTTTTTT. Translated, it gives CASSGQGALVATNEKLFF.

DNA for the CDR3: TGCGCCAGCAGCTACCGGGACACTTCCTACGAGCAGTACTTC. Encoded protein: CASSYRDTSYEQYF. The V and J genes are TRBV5-1 and TRBJ2-7; D is perhaps TRBD1 (6 bases). The CDR3 spans 14 residues. Trimming shortened V by 3 bases and J by 1 base, and 11 bases separated the two germline ends. Germline values: CDR1 SGHRS, CDR2 YFSETQ. Looking up the rest from reference TRBV5-1 and TRBJ2-7 gives the full variable domain: KAGVTQTPRYLIKTRGQQVTLSCSPISGHRSVSWYQQTPGQGLQFLFEYFSETQRNKGNFPGRFSGRQFSNSRSEMNVSTLELGDSALYLCASSYRDTSYEQYFGPGTRLTVT.

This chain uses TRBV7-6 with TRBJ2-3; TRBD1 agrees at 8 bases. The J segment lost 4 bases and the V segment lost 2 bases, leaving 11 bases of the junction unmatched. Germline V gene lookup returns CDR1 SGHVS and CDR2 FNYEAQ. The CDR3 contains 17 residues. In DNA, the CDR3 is TGTGCCAGCAGCTTACCCCTCAGGGGGCGTCACTCAGATACGCAGTATTTT. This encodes CASSLPLRGRHSDTQYF. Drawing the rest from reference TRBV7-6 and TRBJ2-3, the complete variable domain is GAGVSQSPRYKVTKRGQDVALRCDPISGHVSLYWYRQALGQGPEFLTYFNYEAQQDKSGLPNDRFSAERPEGSISTLTIQRTEQRDSAMYRCASSLPLRGRHSDTQYFGPGTRLTVL.

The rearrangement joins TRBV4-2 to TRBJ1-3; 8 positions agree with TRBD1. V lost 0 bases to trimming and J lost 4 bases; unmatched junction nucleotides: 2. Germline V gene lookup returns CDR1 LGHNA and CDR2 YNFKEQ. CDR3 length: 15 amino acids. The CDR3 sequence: CASSQEQGGGNTIYF. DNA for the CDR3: TGTGCCAGCAGCCAAGAACAGGGGGGCGGAAACACCATATATTTT.

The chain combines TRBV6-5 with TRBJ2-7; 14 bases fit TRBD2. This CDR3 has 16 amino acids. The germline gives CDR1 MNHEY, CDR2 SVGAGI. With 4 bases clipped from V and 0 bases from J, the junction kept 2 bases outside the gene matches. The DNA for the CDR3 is TGTGCCAGCAGTTTAGGACTAGCGGGAGGCTCCTACGAGCAGTACTTC. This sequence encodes CASSLGLAGGSYEQYF.

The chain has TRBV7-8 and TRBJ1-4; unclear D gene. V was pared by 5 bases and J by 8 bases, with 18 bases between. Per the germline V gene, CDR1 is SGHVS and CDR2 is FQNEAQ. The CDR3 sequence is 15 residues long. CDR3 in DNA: TGTGCCAGCAGCCTAAGGCGGGGTGTAGGGGAAAAACTGTTTTTT. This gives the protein CASSLRRGVGEKLFF.

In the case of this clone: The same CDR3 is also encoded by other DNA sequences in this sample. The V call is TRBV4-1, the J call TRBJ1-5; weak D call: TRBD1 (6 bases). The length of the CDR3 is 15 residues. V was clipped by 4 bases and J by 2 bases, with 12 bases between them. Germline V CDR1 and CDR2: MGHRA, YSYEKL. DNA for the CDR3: TGCGCCAGCAGCCCGTGGGGGCAGGGCAATCAGCCCCAGCATTTT. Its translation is CASSPWGQGNQPQHF.

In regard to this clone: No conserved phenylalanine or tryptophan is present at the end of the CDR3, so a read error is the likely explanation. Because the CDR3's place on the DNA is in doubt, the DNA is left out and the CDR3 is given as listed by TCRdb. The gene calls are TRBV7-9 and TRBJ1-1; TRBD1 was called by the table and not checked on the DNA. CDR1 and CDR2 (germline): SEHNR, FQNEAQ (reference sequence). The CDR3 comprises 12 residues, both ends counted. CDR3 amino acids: CASSRGQGFFVL.

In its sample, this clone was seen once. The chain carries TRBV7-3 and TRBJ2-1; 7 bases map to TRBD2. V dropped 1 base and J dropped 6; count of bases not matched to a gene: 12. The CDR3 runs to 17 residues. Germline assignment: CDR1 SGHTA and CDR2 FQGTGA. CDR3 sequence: CASSLRIGLAEGNEQFF. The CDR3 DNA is TGTGCCAGCAGCTTAAGAATCGGTCTAGCGGAAGGCAATGAGCAGTTCTTC.

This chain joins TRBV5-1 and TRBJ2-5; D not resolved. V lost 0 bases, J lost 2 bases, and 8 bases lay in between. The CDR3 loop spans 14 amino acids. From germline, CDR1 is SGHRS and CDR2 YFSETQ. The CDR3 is CASSLGSTQETQYF. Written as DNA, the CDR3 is TGCGCCAGCAGCTTGGGCTCGACTCAAGAGACCCAGTACTTC.

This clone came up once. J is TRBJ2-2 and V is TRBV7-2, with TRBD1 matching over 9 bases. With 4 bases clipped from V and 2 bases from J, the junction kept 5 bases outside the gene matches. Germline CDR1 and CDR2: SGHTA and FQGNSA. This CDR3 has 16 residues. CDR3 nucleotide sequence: TGTGCCAGCAGCTCCGGGACAGGGCCAAACACCGGGGAGCTGTTTTTT. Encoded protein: CASSSGTGPNTGELFF.

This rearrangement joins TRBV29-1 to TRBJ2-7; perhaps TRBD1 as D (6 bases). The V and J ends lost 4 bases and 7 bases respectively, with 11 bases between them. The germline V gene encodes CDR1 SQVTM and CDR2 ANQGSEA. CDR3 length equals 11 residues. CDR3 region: CSVGTAREQYF. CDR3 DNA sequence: TGCAGCGTTGGGACAGCCCGGGAGCAGTACTTC.

Written as DNA, the CDR3 is TGTGCCAGCAGTTACGGGGTAGCGGGGGGCAGCGATGAGCAGTTCTTC. Translated, it gives CASSYGVAGGSDEQFF. J is TRBJ2-1 and V is TRBV6-5; TRBD2 matches at 10 bases. Germline assignment: CDR1 MNHEY and CDR2 SVGAGI. CDR3 length equals 16 residues. V lost 2 bases to trimming and J lost 8 bases; unmatched junction nucleotides: 9.

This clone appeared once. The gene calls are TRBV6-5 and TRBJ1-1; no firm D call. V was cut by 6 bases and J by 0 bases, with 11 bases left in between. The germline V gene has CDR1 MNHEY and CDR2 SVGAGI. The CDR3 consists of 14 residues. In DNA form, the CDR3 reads TGTGCCAGCAGCGTGGGCGGGGTGAACACTGAAGCTTTCTTT. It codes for CASSVGGVNTEAFF.

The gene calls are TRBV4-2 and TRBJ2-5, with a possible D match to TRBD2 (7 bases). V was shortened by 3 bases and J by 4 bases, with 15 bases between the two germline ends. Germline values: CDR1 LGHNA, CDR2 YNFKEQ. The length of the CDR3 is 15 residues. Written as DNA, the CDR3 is TGTGCCAGCAGCCATCCGGGGGGCCTAACAGAGACCCAGTACTTC. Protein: CASSHPGGLTETQYF.